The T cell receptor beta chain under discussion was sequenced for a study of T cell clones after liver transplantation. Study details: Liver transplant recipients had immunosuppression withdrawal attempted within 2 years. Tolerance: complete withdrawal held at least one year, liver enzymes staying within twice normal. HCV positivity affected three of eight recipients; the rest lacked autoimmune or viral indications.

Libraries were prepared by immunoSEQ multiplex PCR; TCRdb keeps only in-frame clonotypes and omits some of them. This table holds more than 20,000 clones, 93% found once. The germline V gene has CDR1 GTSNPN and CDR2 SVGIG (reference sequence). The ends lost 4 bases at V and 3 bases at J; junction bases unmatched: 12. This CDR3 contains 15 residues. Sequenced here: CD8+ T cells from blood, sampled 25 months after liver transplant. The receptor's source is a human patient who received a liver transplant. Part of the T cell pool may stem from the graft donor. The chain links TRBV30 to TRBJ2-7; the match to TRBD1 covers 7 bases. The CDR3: CAWTGLGGSHYEQYF. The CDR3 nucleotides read TGTGCCTGGACCGGTCTAGGGGGCTCACACTACGAGCAGTACTTC.